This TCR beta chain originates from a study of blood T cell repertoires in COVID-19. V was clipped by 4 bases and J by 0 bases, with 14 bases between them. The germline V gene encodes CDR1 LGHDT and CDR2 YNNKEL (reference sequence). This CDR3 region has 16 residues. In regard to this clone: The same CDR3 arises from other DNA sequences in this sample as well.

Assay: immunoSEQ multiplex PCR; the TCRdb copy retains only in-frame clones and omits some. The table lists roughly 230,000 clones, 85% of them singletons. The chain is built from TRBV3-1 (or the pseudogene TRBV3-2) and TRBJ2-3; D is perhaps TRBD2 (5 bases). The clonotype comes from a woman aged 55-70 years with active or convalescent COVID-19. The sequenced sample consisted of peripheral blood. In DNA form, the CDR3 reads TGTGCCAGCAGCCCCCCCCCACGGGGTAGCACAGATACGCAGTATTTT. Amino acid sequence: CASSPPPRGSTDTQYF.